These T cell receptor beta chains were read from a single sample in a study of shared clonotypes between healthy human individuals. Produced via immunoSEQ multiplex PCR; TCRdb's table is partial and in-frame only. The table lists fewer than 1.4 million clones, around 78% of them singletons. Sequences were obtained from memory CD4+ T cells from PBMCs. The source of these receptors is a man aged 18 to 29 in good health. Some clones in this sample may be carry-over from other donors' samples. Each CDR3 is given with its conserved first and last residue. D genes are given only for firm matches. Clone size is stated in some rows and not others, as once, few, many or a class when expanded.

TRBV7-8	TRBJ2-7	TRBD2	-	TGTGCCAGCAGCTCGCGGGGGAGGGCCACGGACGAGCAGTACTTC	CASSSRGRATDEQYF
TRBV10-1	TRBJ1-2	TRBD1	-	TGCGCCAGCAGTGTCGCAGGGGGCAGGGGCTACACCTTC	CASSVAGGRGYTF
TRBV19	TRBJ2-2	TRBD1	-	TGTGCCGCCCGGGACAGGCCGAACACCGGGGAGCTGTTTTTT	CAARDRPNTGELFF
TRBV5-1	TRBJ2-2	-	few	TGCGCCAGCAGCTTTTATACCGGGGAGCTGTTTTTT	CASSFYTGELFF
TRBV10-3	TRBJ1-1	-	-	TGTGCCATCAGTTCCCTTTCCGGGGTCGCGGCTTTCTTT	CAISSLSGVAAFF
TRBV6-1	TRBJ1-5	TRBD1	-	TGTGCCAGCAAATCTCTCCGACAGGGACAACAGCCCCAGCATTTT	CASKSLRQGQQPQHF
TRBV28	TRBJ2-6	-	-	TGTGCCAGCAGTCGCCCCTCTGGGGCCAACGTCCTGACTTTC	CASSRPSGANVLTF
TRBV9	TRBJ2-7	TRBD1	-	TGTGCCAGCAGCGTCCGGGACAGCCAATCGGGGGAGCAGTACTTC	CASSVRDSQSGEQYF
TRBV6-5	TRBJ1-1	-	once	TGTGCCAGCAGTTACCGGGGACTAAACACTGAAGCTTTCTTT	CASSYRGLNTEAFF
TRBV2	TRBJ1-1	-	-	TGTGCCAGCAGTAGGGATGGGAACACTGAAGCTTTCTTT	CASSRDGNTEAFF
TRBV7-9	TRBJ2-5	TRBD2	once	TGTGCCAGCAGCCTAAGGACTAGCGGGAGGAGGCAGACCCAGTACTTC	CASSLRTSGRRQTQYF
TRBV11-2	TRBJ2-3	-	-	TGTGCCAGCAGCTTCAACGTCGCCACAGACACGCAGTATTTT	CASSFNVATDTQYF
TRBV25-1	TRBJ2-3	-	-	TGTGCCAGCAGTGAGGTCGTCCCAGATACGCAGTATTTT	CASSEVVPDTQYF
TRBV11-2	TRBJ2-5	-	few	TGTGCCAGCAGCTTAGTTACACTTCAAGAGACCCAGTACTTC	CASSLVTLQETQYF
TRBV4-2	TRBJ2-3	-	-	TGTGCCAGCAGCCCGTTCGGGACTTCAGCCACAGATACGCAGTATTTT	CASSPFGTSATDTQYF
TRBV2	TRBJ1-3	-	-	TGTGCCAGCAAGCTGACAGCGGGAAACACCATATATTTT	CASKLTAGNTIYF
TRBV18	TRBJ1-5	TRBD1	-	TGTGCCAGCTCCCTCGGGACAGGAGGGAATCAGCCCCAGCATTTT	CASSLGTGGNQPQHF
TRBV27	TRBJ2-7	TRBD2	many	TGTGCCAGCAGCCAATCCGGGACTAGTGCCCCAAAATCCTACGAGCAGTACTTC	CASSQSGTSAPKSYEQYF
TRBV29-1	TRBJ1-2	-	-	TGCAGCGGCGTTGACGGAGACTATGGCTACACCTTC	CSGVDGDYGYTF
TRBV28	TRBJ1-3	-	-	TGTGCCAGCAGTACCGGAGGAACAGGTGGAAACACCATATATTTT	CASSTGGTGGNTIYF
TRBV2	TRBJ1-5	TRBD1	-	TGTGCCAGCAGTGAAGGGCAGGGGGCCTTTTTGGGTCATTTT	CASSEGQGAFLGHF
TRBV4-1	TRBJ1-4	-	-	TGCGCCAGCAGCCAAGGTATGCTGACGGCTGAGAATGAAAAACTGTTTTTT	CASSQGMLTAENEKLFF
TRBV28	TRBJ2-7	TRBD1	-	TGTGCCAGCGCGAACCCTCGTGGACAGGGCCTCTACGAGCAGTACTTC	CASANPRGQGLYEQYF
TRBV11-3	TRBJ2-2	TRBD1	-	TGTGCCAGCAGCTCAGGGGACAGGGGCGGTTCGTTGGCCGGGGAGCTGTTTTTT	CASSSGDRGGSLAGELFF
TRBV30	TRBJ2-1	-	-	TGTGCCTGGAGGCCCCAGGCGGGGCCATACAATGAGCAGTTCTTC	CAWRPQAGPYNEQFF
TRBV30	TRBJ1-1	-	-	TGTGCCTGGAGTGAGGGGACGTACACTGAAGCTTTCTTT	CAWSEGTYTEAFF
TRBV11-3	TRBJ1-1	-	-	TGTGCCAGCACCCATGTTGTCATGAACACTGAAGCTTTCTTT	CASTHVVMNTEAFF
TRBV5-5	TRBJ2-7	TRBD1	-	TGTGCCAGCAGCAAACGTATGGGACAGGATTACTACGAGCAGTACTTC	CASSKRMGQDYYEQYF
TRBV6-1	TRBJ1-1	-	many	TGTGCCAGCAGTGAACAGGGGAGGGGCTCTGAAGCTTTCTTT	CASSEQGRGSEAFF
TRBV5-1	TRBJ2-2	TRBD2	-	TGCGCCAGCAGCTTCGGGGGGTATCTATCCGGGGAGCTGTTTTTT	CASSFGGYLSGELFF
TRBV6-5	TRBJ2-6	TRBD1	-	TGTGCCAGCAAGAGACAGGGTACTGGGGCCAACGTCCTGACTTTC	CASKRQGTGANVLTF
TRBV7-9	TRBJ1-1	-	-	TGTGCCAGCAGCTTAGCGCGGGTCAGGGAAGCTTTCTTT	CASSLARVREAFF
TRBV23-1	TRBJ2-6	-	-	TGCGCCAGCAGTCAATCGAAGGGAGCTGGGGCCAACGTCCTGACTTTC	CASSQSKGAGANVLTF
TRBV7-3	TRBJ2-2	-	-	TGTGCCAGCAGGTCTACAGGGCACACCGGGGAGCTGTTTTTT	CASRSTGHTGELFF
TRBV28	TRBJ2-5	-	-	TGTGCCAGCAGTTCAGGGGAAGGAGGCGGGGAGACCCAGTACTTC	CASSSGEGGGETQYF
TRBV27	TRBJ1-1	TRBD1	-	TGTGCCAGCAGGAGGGGGCAGGGTACTGAAGCTTTCTTT	CASRRGQGTEAFF
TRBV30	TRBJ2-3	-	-	TGTGCCTGGGGGTTACAGAGCGTCTACACAGATACGCAGTATTTT	CAWGLQSVYTDTQYF
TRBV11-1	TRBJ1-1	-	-	TGTGCCAGCAGCTTCCTCGGGAGCTATGAACCTGAAGCTTTCTTT	CASSFLGSYEPEAFF
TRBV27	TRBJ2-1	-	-	TGTGCCAGCAGTGCCCGGACGGCAAAAAACTACAATGAGCAGTTCTTC	CASSARTAKNYNEQFF
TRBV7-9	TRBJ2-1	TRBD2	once	TGTGCCAGCAGCCCCCGGGGTAGTAGCGGGAAAAGTCCTCTCTATGAGCAGTTCTTC	CASSPRGSSGKSPLYEQFF
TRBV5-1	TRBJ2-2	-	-	TGCGCCAGCAGCCCTACAGGGAACACCGGGGAGCTGTTTTTT	CASSPTGNTGELFF
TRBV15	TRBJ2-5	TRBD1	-	TGTGCCACCAGCACCCCCCGACAGGGCAGCGGAGAGACCCAGTACTTC	CATSTPRQGSGETQYF
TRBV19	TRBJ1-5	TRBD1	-	TGTGCCAGTAGTATAGTAGGGACAGGGATCAATCAGCCCCAGCATTTT	CASSIVGTGINQPQHF
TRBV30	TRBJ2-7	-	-	TGTGCCTGGAGTCCCTTGACCTTGGGGGACGAGCAGTACTTC	CAWSPLTLGDEQYF
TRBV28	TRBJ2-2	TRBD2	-	TGTGCCAGCAGTTTACAAGATCGTGGACTAGCGGGAGAACTCGGGGAGCTGTTTTTT	CASSLQDRGLAGELGELFF
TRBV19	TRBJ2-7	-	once	TGTGCCAGTAGCCTGGCTCAGAGACGGTACGAGCAGTACTTC	CASSLAQRRYEQYF
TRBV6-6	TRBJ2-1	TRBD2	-	TGTGCCAGCAGCCGAACCCTAGCGGGAGTCAATGAGCAGTTCTTC	CASSRTLAGVNEQFF
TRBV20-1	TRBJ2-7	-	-	TGCAGTGCTAACCGAGCCTACGAGCAGTACTTC	CSANRAYEQYF
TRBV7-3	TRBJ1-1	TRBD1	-	TGTGCCAGCAGCTTATCTGCAGGGGGCTCTTGGAGCGTGAACACTGAAGCTTTCTTT	CASSLSAGGSWSVNTEAFF
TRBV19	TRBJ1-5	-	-	TGTGCCAGTAAACAGGAGCATCAGCCCCAGCATTTT	CASKQEHQPQHF
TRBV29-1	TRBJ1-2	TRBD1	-	TGCAGCGTTGAACGGGACAGGGACGGCTACACCTTC	CSVERDRDGYTF
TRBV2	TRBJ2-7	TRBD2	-	TGTGCCAGCTGCGTGCTAGCGGGAGTGGGGGAGCAGTACTTC	CASCVLAGVGEQYF
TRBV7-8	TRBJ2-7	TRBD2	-	TGTGCCAGCAGCCGGACTAGCGGGAACCAGTACGAGCAGTACTTC	CASSRTSGNQYEQYF
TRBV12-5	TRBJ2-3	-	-	TGTGCTAGTGCCCTAGGGGGCACAGATACGCAGTATTTT	CASALGGTDTQYF
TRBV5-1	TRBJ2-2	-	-	TGCGCCAGCAGCTCGACACTTACCGGGGAGCTGTTTTTT	CASSSTLTGELFF